What follows describes a single TCR beta chain. Its target antigen remains unknown. No base quality information exists; no much larger clone differs at one position. These data originate in a study of shared clonotypes between healthy human individuals (dated by TCRdb to about 2020). About the study as a whole: A couple of women and three men aged 18 to 49 years were included in the cohort. Different laboratories and diverse techniques were used to prepare libraries and sequence TCR repertoires, to increase sequencing depth and limit assay-specific biases. To estimate repertoire size and how much clonotypes are shared between individuals, the study performed deep sequencing of blood TCR repertoires from roughly five healthy adults. Leukapheresis yielded between about 0.94 and 8.9 billion PBMCs per donor. For each donor, CD4 naive and CD4 memory were each given three plates, CD8 naive was given two plates, and CD8 memory was given one plate. Results and caveats for the whole study, not just this receptor: Compared with non-shared clonotypes, the clonotypes found in all four sorted-subset donors had higher generation probabilities. The genetic and exposure-history diversity represented was limited by the small number of donors. About 5% of naive CD4, roughly 3.5% of naive CD8, 2.3% of memory CD4, and around 0.42% of memory CD8 clonotypes were shared across a few donors. Sampling was restricted to blood, and TCR repertoires in tissue are likely to differ from TCR repertoires in blood. Rarefaction of sorted-subset datasets indicated incomplete sequencing despite the large sequencing depth. Pairwise subsampling indicated that sequencing depth was expected to affect the degree of clonotype sharing among donors. Larger estimated clonotype richness was generally found for naive subsets than for memory subsets.

Using the deep immunoSEQ assay, multiplex PCR amplified TCR CDR3 regions from genomic DNA. For each cell subset, the extracted genomic DNA was distributed evenly across all wells of several immunoSEQ 96-well plates, and each plate served as one replicate. For sorted subsets, 200 to 250 ng of genomic DNA, equivalent to some 30,000 T cell genomes, went into each replicate PCR. Purified libraries were measured with a Qubit 3.0 fluorometer, size-checked on a Bioanalyzer 2100, and measured again with the KAPA Library Quantification kit. Each immunoSEQ 96-well plate was sequenced on its own single-read 150-cycle Illumina NextSeq 550 flow cell. The source study handled its data this way. Because the immunoSEQ output held only junctional sequences and lacked quality scores, the filtering could not match the filtering applied to full-length reads. Sequences were annotated with PyIR, a Python wrapper for IgBLAST v1.9, and V/J genes and CDR3 were assigned using IMGT germline references. Reads with weak V/J assignments (E-value above 1e-6), missing CDR3, stop codons, out-of-frame junctions, or ambiguous translated residues were removed. V3J clonotypes were defined as sequences sharing the same inferred V gene, J gene, and CDR3 amino acid sequence. The percentage overlap between two repertoires was calculated by dividing the number of shared unique clonotypes by the size of the smaller repertoire. Three approaches were used to assess repertoire richness: RTK rarefaction, the Chao1 estimator, and Recon v2.1 estimates of unobserved clonotypes. Generation probabilities for all TCRbeta clonotypes obtained by the gDNA method from a few donors were computed using OLGA. TCRdb provides this immuneACCESS table in a form limited to in-frame rearrangements. Some clones are lacking; in checked studies, under half of them reflect an unresolved V gene, and why the rest are absent is not known. V, J and clone size reflect that table, while D and trimming were determined from the DNA. The sample profile shows about a million clones; around three quarters of them were found once. Roughly 1.5% of the sample lies in the top ten.

The CDR3 starts with the cysteine, ends with the phenylalanine, and has 19 residues. The kept DNA is CDR3 alone, 57 bases in frame from the first base. CDR1 and CDR2 are drawn from the germline V gene (reference sequence): GTSNPN, SVGIG. V loses 2 bases of germline sequence and J loses 3 bases, and the interval between the two ends is 29 bases. Donors were healthy HIV-negative adults with no recently reported acute infections or vaccinations. All donors were Caucasian adults living in Nashville, Tennessee, USA. CD4+ T cells were enriched by magnetic negative selection, after which naive cells were positively selected on CD45RA and the negative fraction was taken as the memory subset. Blood was obtained by leukapheresis, after which PBMCs were separated by Ficoll-Histopaque density gradient centrifugation and cryopreserved in liquid nitrogen vapor phase. Purity and quantity of every magnetically sorted T cell population were checked by analytical flow cytometry. Genomic DNA was isolated from every sorted fraction and measured by UV absorbance on a Nanodrop 2000c.

The sequence is built from TRBV30 and TRBJ2-7, with TRBD2 perhaps the D gene, on 6 matching bases. The sample taken for sequencing was memory CD4+ T cells sorted from blood. The sample's cell subset or site, from its label and the paper: CD45RA-negative fraction. The TCR comes from a man between 18 and 35 years old in good health. The CDR3 reads CAWSRSNTGSSLRFYEQYF. The nucleotide sequence is TGTGCCTGGAGTCGATCCAATACCGGGAGTAGCCTAAGATTCTACGAGCAGTACTTC.